Listed below are T cell receptor beta chains from one sample, sequenced in a study of T cell responses to AZD1222 COVID-19 vaccine. The repertoire was sequenced with immunoSEQ multiplex PCR; TCRdb's copy has only in-frame clones and lacks some. The table includes approximately 120,000 clones, around 87% detected once. Material: peripheral blood, obtained on day 0 of AZD1222 vaccination. Source of these receptors: an adult in good health. Each CDR3 is given with its conserved first and last residue.

V gene	J gene	CDR3 length	CDR3 protein
TRBV7-2	TRBJ1-1	15	CASSSGQGAHTEAFF
TRBV28	TRBJ2-1	15	CASSRTGVRANEQFF
TRBV18	TRBJ1-6	13	CASPPNAESPLHF
TRBV25-1	TRBJ2-5	14	CASSGYSGGETQYF
TRBV19	TRBJ1-6	17	CASTGQSTGSYNSPLHF
TRBV5-1	TRBJ1-2	14	CASSLDSKNYGYTF
TRBV21-1	TRBJ1-6	17	CASSKVCQGSDNSPLHF
TRBV6-5	TRBJ2-1	14	CASSYSTKDNEQFF
TRBV7-3	TRBJ2-3	16	CASSLGTGGRTDTQYF
TRBV7-2	TRBJ1-2	14	CASSLQNGNYGYTF
TRBV7-8	TRBJ1-4	15	CASSLGDRPIGKLFF
TRBV10-3	TRBJ2-3	16	CAIRSDRASGPDTQYF
TRBV6-4	TRBJ2-3	16	CASSDNRGGHTDTQYF
TRBV19	TRBJ1-6	15	CASNRRQGANSPLHF